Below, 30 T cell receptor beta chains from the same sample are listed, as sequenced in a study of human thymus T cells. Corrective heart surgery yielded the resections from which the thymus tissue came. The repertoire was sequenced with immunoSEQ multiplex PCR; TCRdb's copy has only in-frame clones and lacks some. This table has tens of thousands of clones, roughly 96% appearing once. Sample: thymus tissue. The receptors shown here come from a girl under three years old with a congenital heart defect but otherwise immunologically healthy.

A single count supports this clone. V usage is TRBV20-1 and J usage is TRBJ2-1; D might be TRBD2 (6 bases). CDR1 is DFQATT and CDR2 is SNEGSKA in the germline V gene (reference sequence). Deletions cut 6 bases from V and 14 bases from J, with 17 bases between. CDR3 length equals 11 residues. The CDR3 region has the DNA TGCAGTGCGCGTCTCCGGGAGACTGAGTTCTTC. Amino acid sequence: CSARLRETEFF.

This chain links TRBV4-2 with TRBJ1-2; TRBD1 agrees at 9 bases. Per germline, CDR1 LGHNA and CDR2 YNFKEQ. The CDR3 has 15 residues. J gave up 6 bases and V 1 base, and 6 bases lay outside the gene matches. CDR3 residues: CASSQVGTGNNGYTF. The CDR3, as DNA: TGTGCCAGCAGCCAAGTCGGGACAGGGAATAATGGCTACACCTTC.

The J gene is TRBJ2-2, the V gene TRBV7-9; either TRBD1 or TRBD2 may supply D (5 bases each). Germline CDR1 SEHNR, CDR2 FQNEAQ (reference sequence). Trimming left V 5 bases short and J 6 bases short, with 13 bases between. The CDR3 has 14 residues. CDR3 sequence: CASSPAGASGELFF. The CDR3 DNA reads TGTGCCAGCAGCCCGGCCGGGGCTTCCGGGGAGCTGTTTTTT.

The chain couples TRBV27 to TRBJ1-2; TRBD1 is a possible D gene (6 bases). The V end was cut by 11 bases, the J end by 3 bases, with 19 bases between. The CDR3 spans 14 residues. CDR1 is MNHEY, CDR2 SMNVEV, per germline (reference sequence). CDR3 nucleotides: TGTGCCTCCACCCGGGGGGCGGGGGACTATGGCTACACCTTC. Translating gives CASTRGAGDYGYTF.

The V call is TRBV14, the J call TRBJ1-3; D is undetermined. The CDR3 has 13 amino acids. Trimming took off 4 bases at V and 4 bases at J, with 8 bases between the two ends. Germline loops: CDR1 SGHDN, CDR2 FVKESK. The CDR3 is CASSPGHGNTIYF. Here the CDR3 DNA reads TGTGCCAGCAGCCCAGGTCACGGAAACACCATATATTTT. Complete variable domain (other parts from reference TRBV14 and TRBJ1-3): EAGVTQFPSHSVIEKGQTVTLRCDPISGHDNLYWYRRVMGKEIKFLLHFVKESKQDESGMPNNRFLAERTGGTYSTLKVQPAELEDSGVYFCASSPGHGNTIYFGEGSWLTVV.

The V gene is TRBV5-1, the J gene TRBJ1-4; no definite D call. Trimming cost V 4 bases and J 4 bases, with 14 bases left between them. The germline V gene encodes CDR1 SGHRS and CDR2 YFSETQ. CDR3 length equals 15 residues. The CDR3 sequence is CASSPRPGYNEKLFF. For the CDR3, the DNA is TGCGCCAGCAGCCCCCGACCAGGATATAATGAAAAACTGTTTTTT.

Here the CDR3 reads CASSGERYNEQFF. DNA for the CDR3: TGTGCCAGCAGTGGGGAGCGGTACAATGAGCAGTTCTTC. V usage is TRBV2 and J usage is TRBJ2-1; D might be TRBD2 (5 bases). The V end was cut by 4 bases, the J end by 4 bases, with 8 bases between. The germline gives CDR1 SNHLY, CDR2 FYNNEI. CDR3 length: 13 residues.

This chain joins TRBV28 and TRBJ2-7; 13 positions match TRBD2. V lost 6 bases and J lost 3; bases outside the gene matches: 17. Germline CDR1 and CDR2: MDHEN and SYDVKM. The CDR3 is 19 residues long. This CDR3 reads CASSRSTSGRAHTIYEQYF. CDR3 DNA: TGTGCCAGCAGCCGATCCACTAGCGGGAGGGCCCATACCATCTACGAGCAGTACTTC.

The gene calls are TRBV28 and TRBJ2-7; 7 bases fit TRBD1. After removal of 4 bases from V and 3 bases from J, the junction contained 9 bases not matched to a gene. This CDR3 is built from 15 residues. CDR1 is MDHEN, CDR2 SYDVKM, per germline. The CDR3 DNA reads TGTGCCAGCAGTTGCCGGGACAGCCGCGACTACGAGCAGTACTTC. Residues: CASSCRDSRDYEQYF.

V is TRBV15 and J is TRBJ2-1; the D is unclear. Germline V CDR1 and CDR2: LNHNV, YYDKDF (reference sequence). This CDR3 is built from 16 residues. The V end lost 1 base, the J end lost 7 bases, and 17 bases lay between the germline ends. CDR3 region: CATSRVHTHEGNEQFF. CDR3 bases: TGTGCCACCAGCAGAGTTCATACCCACGAAGGGAATGAGCAGTTCTTC. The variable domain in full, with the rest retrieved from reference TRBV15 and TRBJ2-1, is DAMVIQNPRYQVTQFGKPVTLSCSQTLNHNVMYWYQQKSSQAPKLLFHYYDKDFNNEADTPDNFQSRRPNTSFCFLDIRSPGLGDTAMYLCATSRVHTHEGNEQFFGPGTRLTVL.

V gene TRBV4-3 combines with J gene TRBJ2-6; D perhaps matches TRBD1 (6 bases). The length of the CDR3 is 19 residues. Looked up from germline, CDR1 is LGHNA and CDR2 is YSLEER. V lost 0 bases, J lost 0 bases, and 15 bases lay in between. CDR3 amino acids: CASSQDRDKGNSGANVLTF. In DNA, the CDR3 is TGCGCCAGCAGCCAAGATCGGGACAAGGGGAACTCTGGGGCCAACGTCCTGACTTTC.

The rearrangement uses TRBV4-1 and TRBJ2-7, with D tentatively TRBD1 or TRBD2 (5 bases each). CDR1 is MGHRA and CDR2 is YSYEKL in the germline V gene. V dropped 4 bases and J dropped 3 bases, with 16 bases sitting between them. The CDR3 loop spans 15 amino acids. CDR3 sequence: CASSPRGRGDYEQYF. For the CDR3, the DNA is TGCGCCAGCAGCCCGAGGGGTCGGGGCGACTACGAGCAGTACTTC.

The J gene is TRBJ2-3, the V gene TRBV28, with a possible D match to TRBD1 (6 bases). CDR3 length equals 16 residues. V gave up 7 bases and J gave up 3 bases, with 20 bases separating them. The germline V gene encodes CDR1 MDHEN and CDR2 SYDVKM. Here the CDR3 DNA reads TGTGCCAGCACCTCCAAGCCCAGGGGCAGGACAGATACGCAGTATTTT. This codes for CASTSKPRGRTDTQYF.

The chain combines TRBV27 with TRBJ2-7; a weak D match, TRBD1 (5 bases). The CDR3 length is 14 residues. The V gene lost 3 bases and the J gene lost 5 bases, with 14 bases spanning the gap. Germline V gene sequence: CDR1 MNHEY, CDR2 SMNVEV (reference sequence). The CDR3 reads CASSLAGIPHEQYF. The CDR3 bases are TGTGCCAGCAGTTTGGCAGGGATTCCCCACGAGCAGTACTTC.

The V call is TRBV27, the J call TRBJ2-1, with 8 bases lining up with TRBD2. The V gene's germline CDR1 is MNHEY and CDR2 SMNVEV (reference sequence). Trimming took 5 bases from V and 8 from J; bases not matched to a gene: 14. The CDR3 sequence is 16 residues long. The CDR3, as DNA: TGTGCCAGCAGTCCCTTGATAGCGGGAAGTTGTGATGAGCAGTTCTTC. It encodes CASSPLIAGSCDEQFF.

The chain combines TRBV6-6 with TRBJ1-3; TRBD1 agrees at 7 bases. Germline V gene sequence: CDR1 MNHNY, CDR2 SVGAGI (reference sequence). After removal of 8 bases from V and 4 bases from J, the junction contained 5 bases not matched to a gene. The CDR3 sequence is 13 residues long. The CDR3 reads CASRTGVGNTIYF. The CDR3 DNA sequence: TGTGCCAGCCGAACAGGGGTAGGAAACACCATATATTTT.

CDR3 sequence reads: CASSRGNGYEQYF. For the CDR3, the DNA is TGTGCCAGTAGTCGGGGGAATGGCTACGAGCAGTACTTC. The chain recombines TRBV19 with TRBJ2-7, with a weak D call TRBD2 (6 bases). CDR3 size: 13 residues. With 5 bases removed from V and 3 bases from J, the gap between germline ends came to 11 bases. The germline V gene has CDR1 LNHDA and CDR2 SQIVND (reference sequence).

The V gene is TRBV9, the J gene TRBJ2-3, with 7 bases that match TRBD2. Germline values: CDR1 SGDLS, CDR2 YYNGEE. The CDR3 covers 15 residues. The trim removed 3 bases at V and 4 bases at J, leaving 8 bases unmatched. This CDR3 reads CASSGDYPNPDTQYF. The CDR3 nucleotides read TGTGCCAGCAGCGGGGACTACCCTAATCCAGATACGCAGTATTTT.

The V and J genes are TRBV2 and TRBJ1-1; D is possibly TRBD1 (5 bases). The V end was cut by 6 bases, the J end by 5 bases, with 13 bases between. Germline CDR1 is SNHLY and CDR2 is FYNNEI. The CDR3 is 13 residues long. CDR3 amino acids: CASRQGAGTEAFF. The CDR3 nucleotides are TGTGCCAGCAGGCAGGGTGCGGGTACTGAAGCTTTCTTT.

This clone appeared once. CDR3 in DNA: TGTGCCAGCAGCTTAGCGAAGGTCTCTGGAAACACCATATATTTT. This sequence encodes CASSLAKVSGNTIYF. This sequence joins TRBV7-9 and TRBJ1-3, with D unclear. V gave up 0 bases and J gave up 0 bases, with 6 bases separating them. The length of the CDR3 is 15 residues. Germline-derived CDR1 and CDR2 are SEHNR and FQNEAQ (reference sequence). Looking up the rest from reference TRBV7-9 and TRBJ1-3 gives the full variable domain: DTGVSQNPRHKITKRGQNVTFRCDPISEHNRLYWYRQTLGQGPEFLTYFQNEAQLEKSRLLSDRFSAERPKGSFSTLEIQRTEQGDSAMYLCASSLAKVSGNTIYFGEGSWLTVV.

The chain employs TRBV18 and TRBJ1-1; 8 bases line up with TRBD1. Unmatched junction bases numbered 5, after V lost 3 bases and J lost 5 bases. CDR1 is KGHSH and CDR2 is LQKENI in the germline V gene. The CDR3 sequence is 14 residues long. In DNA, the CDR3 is TGTGCCAGCTCACCCCGGACAGGGCTGACTGAAGCTTTCTTT. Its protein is CASSPRTGLTEAFF.

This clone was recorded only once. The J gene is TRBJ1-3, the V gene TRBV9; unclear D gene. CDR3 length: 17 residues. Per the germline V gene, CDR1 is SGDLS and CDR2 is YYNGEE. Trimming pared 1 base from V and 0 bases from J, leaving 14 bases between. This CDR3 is CASSVSGITLSGNTIYF. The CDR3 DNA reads TGTGCCAGCAGCGTATCTGGGATAACCCTCTCTGGAAACACCATATATTTT.

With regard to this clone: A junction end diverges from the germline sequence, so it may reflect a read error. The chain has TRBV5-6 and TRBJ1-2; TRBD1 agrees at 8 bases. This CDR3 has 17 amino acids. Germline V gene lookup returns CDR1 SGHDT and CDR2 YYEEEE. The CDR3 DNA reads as TGTGCCAGCAGCTTGGGCCTCGGGCAGGGGGCGGGCTATGGCCACACCTTC. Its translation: CASSLGLGQGAGYGHTF.

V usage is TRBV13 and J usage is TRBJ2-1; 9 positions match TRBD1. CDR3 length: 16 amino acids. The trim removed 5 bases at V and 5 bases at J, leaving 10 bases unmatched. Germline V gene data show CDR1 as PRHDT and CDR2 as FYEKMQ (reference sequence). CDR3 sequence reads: CASSRGRTGAHNEQFF. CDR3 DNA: TGTGCCAGCAGCCGGGGCCGGACAGGGGCCCACAATGAGCAGTTCTTC.

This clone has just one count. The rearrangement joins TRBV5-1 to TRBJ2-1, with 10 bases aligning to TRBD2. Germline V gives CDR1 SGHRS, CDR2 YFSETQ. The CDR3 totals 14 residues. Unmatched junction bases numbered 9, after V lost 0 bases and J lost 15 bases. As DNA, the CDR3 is TGCGCCAGCAGCTTGGTAAGGAGCGGGAGGGATCCGTTCTTC. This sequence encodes CASSLVRSGRDPFF.

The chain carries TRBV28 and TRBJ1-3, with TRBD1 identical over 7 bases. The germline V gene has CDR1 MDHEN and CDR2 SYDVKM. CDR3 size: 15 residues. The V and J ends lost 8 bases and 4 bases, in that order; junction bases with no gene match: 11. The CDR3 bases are TGTGCCAGCGGATTTCGACAGGGAGGAGGAAACACCATATATTTT. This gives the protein CASGFRQGGGNTIYF. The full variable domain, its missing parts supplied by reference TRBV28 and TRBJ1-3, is DVKVTQSSRYLVKRTGEKVFLECVQDMDHENMFWYRQDPGLGLRLIYFSYDVKMKEKGDIPEGYSVSREKKERFSLILESASTNQTSMYLCASGFRQGGGNTIYFGEGSWLTVV.

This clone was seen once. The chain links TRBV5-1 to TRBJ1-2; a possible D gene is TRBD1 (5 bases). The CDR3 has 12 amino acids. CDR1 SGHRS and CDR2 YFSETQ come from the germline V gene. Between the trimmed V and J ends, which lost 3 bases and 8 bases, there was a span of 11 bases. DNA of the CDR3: TGCGCCAGCAGCTCCGGGACCTTCGGCTACACCTTC. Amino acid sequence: CASSSGTFGYTF.

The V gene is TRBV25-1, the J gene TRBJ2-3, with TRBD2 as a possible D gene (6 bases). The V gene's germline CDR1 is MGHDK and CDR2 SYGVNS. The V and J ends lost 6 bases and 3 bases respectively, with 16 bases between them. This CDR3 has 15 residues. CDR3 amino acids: CASREKGRRTDTQYF. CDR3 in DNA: TGTGCCAGCAGGGAAAAAGGGAGGAGGACAGATACGCAGTATTTT.

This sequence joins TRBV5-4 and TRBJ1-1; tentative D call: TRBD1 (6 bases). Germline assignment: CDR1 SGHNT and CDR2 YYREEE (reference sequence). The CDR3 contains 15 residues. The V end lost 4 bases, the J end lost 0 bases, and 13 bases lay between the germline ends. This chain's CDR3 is CASSAGQSVNTEAFF. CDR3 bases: TGTGCCAGCAGCGCCGGACAGTCGGTGAACACTGAAGCTTTCTTT.

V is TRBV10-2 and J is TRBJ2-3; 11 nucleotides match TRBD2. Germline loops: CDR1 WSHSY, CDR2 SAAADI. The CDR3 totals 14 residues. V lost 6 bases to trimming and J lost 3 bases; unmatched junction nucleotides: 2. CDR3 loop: CASRLAGGTDTQYF. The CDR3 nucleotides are TGCGCCAGCAGGCTAGCGGGAGGAACAGATACGCAGTATTTT.